The 31 T cell receptor beta chains below all came from one sample that was sequenced in a study of blood T cell repertoires in COVID-19. The method was immunoSEQ multiplex PCR; TCRdb's version includes in-frame clones alone and lacks a portion of them. The repertoire holds about 220,000 clones, with over 60% as singletons. The sample was peripheral blood. Source of these receptors: a woman in her 70s with acute or convalescent COVID-19.

The V gene is TRBV6-5, the J gene TRBJ2-7; 10 bases are shared with TRBD1. The length of the CDR3 is 15 residues. With 5 bases clipped from V and 5 bases from J, the junction kept 9 bases outside the gene matches. The germline gives CDR1 MNHEY, CDR2 SVGAGI. CDR3: CASSTTRTGGNEQYV. The DNA of the CDR3 is TGTGCCAGCAGTACCACCCGGACAGGGGGTAACGAGCAGTACGTC.

The chain links TRBV5-1 to TRBJ2-7; 9 positions agree with TRBD1. CDR1 and CDR2 from the germline V gene are SGHRS and YFSETQ. The CDR3 totals 15 residues. V shed 0 bases and J 2 bases; nucleotides not matched to a gene: 3. CDR3 residues: CASSLETGGPYEQYF. The CDR3 nucleotides are TGCGCCAGCAGCTTGGAGACAGGGGGTCCCTACGAGCAGTACTTC.

The chain has TRBV6-5 and TRBJ2-5, with D possibly matching TRBD2 (5 bases). The ends were cut back, 4 bases at V and 7 bases at J, with 16 bases in the middle. Germline V lookup: CDR1 MNHEY, CDR2 SVGAGI. The CDR3 length is 14 residues. DNA for the CDR3: TGTGCCAGCAGTTCGGCTAGCCCTTCTGGGACCCAGTACTTC. It translates to CASSSASPSGTQYF.

The V and J genes are TRBV3-1 (or the pseudogene TRBV3-2) and TRBJ2-3; perhaps TRBD1 as D (6 bases). V lost 2 bases to trimming and J lost 2 bases, with 11 bases between them. This CDR3 is built from 15 residues. Germline-derived CDR1 and CDR2 are LGHDT and YNNKEL (reference sequence). CDR3 loop: CASSQPWGPTDTQYF. The CDR3 DNA reads TGTGCCAGCAGCCAACCCTGGGGGCCCACAGATACGCAGTATTTT.

The chain employs TRBV24-1 and TRBJ1-5; no reliable D call. Trimming left V 5 bases short and J 10 bases short, with 20 bases between. This CDR3 has 15 residues. In germline, CDR1 is KGHDR, CDR2 SFDVKD. CDR3 bases: TGTGCCACCAGTGCCACTGGCAGCCGTGGGAGTCCCCAGCATTTT. Protein product: CATSATGSRGSPQHF.

The chain links TRBV12-3 or TRBV12-4 to TRBJ1-2; possible D gene TRBD1, 5 bases. CDR3 length: 13 residues. V gave up 7 bases and J gave up 4 bases, with 13 bases separating them. Written as DNA, the CDR3 is TGTGCCAGCACCCCGGCCGACAGCTATGGCTACACCTTC. It specifies CASTPADSYGYTF.

The rearrangement uses TRBV19 and TRBJ1-5, with D possibly matching TRBD1 (6 bases). From germline, CDR1 is LNHDA and CDR2 SQIVND (reference sequence). V shed 4 bases and J shed 3 bases, with 19 bases lying between them. This CDR3 is built from 17 residues. CDR3 region: CASSTYLGQFFNQPQHF. Written as DNA, the CDR3 is TGTGCCAGTAGTACCTACCTAGGACAGTTCTTCAATCAGCCCCAGCATTTT.

The chain links TRBV18 to TRBJ1-4; the D gene is possibly TRBD1 (6 bases). Trimming took 10 bases from V and 8 from J, leaving 17 bases between them. This CDR3 has 13 residues. CDR1 is KGHSH, CDR2 LQKENI, per germline. The CDR3: CATRTQGIEKLFF. For the CDR3, the DNA is TGTGCCACCCGGACACAGGGTATAGAAAAACTGTTTTTT.

The chain recombines TRBV9 with TRBJ2-7, with a weak D call TRBD1 (5 bases). The V gene's germline CDR1 is SGDLS and CDR2 YYNGEE. V lost 0 bases and J lost 1, with 17 bases in between. The CDR3 runs 17 residues. This CDR3 reads CASSVGIGWQGSYEQYF. The DNA of the CDR3 is TGTGCCAGCAGCGTAGGCATAGGGTGGCAGGGATCCTACGAGCAGTACTTC.

This clone was recorded a few times. V is TRBV5-5 and J is TRBJ1-2, with 10 bases fitting TRBD1. The CDR3 spans 16 residues. Germline loops: CDR1 SGHKS, CDR2 YYEKEE (reference sequence). After removal of 4 bases from V and 7 bases from J, the junction contained 13 bases not matched to a gene. Here the CDR3 reads CASSPNYPGQGGGYTF. CDR3 DNA sequence: TGTGCCAGCAGCCCAAACTACCCAGGACAGGGGGGTGGCTACACCTTC.

The J gene is TRBJ2-3, the V gene TRBV4-3; weak D call: TRBD2 (7 bases). The germline V and J ends were trimmed by 0 bases and 2 bases, with 21 bases remaining between them. This CDR3 has 19 amino acids. Germline V gene sequence: CDR1 LGHNA, CDR2 YSLEER. The CDR3 sequence: CASSQEGQGRVGATDTQYF. The DNA of the CDR3 is TGCGCCAGCAGCCAAGAGGGCCAGGGGAGGGTCGGGGCCACAGATACGCAGTATTTT.

The chain combines TRBV4-2 with TRBJ2-5; D perhaps matches TRBD2 (5 bases). Germline V gene data show CDR1 as LGHNA and CDR2 as YNFKEQ. The V and J ends lost 1 base and 5 bases respectively, with 14 bases between them. The CDR3 has 15 residues. The CDR3 spells CASSQVMGRGETQYF. In nucleotides, the CDR3 is TGTGCCAGCAGCCAAGTAATGGGGAGAGGGGAGACCCAGTACTTC.

This chain uses TRBV7-8 with TRBJ2-3, with D uncertain. Germline V gene lookup returns CDR1 SGHVS and CDR2 FQNEAQ. The CDR3 covers 12 residues. V gave up 4 bases and J gave up 7 bases, with 9 bases separating them. The DNA of the CDR3 is TGTGCCAGCAGCTCAATGCGGTATACGCAGTATTTT. Amino acid sequence: CASSSMRYTQYF.

This chain joins TRBV27 and TRBJ1-4, with 7 nucleotides matching TRBD1. The V gene end was trimmed by 8 bases and the J gene end by 6 bases; junction bases not matched to a gene: 6. The CDR3 loop spans 13 amino acids. CDR1 and CDR2 (germline): MNHEY, SMNVEV (reference sequence). This CDR3 reads CASGRQGDEKLFF. The CDR3 DNA sequence: TGTGCCAGCGGGAGACAGGGTGATGAAAAACTGTTTTTT.

V gene TRBV5-6 combines with J gene TRBJ2-1, with TRBD2 as a possible D gene (5 bases). Trimming stripped 2 bases from V and 2 bases from J, with 14 bases between. CDR3 size: 16 residues. The germline V gene has CDR1 SGHDT and CDR2 YYEEEE. This CDR3 reads CASSFLSGITYNEQFF. The CDR3 region has the DNA TGTGCCAGCAGCTTTCTTTCGGGAATAACCTACAATGAGCAGTTCTTC.

The V and J genes are TRBV18 and TRBJ2-2; 10 nucleotides line up with TRBD2. Germline lookup yields CDR1 KGHSH and CDR2 LQKENI. The length of the CDR3 is 18 residues. V lost 1 base to trimming and J lost 6 bases; unmatched junction nucleotides: 11. The CDR3 reads CASSPRLAGVDRPGELFF. The CDR3 DNA follows: TGTGCCAGCTCACCACGCCTAGCGGGGGTGGACCGCCCCGGGGAGCTGTTTTTT.

The chain uses TRBV13 and TRBJ2-6; a possible D gene is TRBD1 (6 bases). Trimming removed 5 bases from V and 5 bases from J, with 25 bases in between. Germline V gene sequence: CDR1 PRHDT, CDR2 FYEKMQ (reference sequence). The CDR3 loop spans 19 amino acids. The CDR3 reads CASSGGQTTDDLWANVLTF. CDR3 in DNA: TGTGCCAGCAGCGGAGGACAGACGACGGACGACCTCTGGGCCAACGTCCTGACTTTC.

J is TRBJ2-5 and V is TRBV2; TRBD2 matches at 10 bases. V shed 7 bases and J 5 bases; nucleotides not matched to a gene: 4. Germline lookup yields CDR1 SNHLY and CDR2 FYNNEI. This CDR3 spans 13 amino acids. The CDR3 is CASKRGGRETQYF. The CDR3 DNA sequence: TGTGCCAGCAAGCGGGGGGGCCGGGAGACCCAGTACTTC. The complete variable domain, with remaining parts taken from reference TRBV2 and TRBJ2-5, reads EPEVTQTPSHQVTQMGQEVILRCVPISNHLYFYWYRQILGQKVEFLVSFYNNEISEKSEIFDDQFSVERPDGSNFTLKIRSTKLEDSAMYFCASKRGGRETQYFGPGTRLLVL.

This clone occurred once. The chain uses TRBV10-3 and TRBJ2-5; 9 bases are shared with TRBD1. The CDR3 is made up of 18 amino acids. With 8 bases clipped from V and 5 bases from J, the junction kept 21 bases outside the gene matches. Germline CDR1 and CDR2: ENHRY and SYGVKD. CDR3 protein: CAIPGTGRPRGVSETQYF. The DNA of the CDR3 is TGTGCCATCCCCGGGACAGGGAGGCCCCGAGGTGTTTCGGAGACCCAGTACTTC.

This clone was recorded a few times. The chain joins TRBV6-5 to TRBJ2-5; the D is unclear. The CDR3 length is 15 residues. V was pared by 5 bases and J by 0 bases, with 13 bases between. From germline, CDR1 is MNHEY and CDR2 SVGAGI. The CDR3 DNA follows: TGTGCCAGCAGTCCCCGGCGAGGTTACCAAGAGACCCAGTACTTC. It specifies CASSPRRGYQETQYF.

The rearrangement joins TRBV2 to TRBJ2-2; D uncertain. CDR3 size: 13 residues. CDR1 is SNHLY and CDR2 is FYNNEI in the germline V gene. V dropped 6 bases and J dropped 2 bases, with 7 bases sitting between them. CDR3 DNA: TGTGCCAGCAGATCCATTAACACCGGGGAGCTGTTTTTT. This gives the protein CASRSINTGELFF.

V is TRBV7-2 and J is TRBJ2-1; TRBD2 aligns across 8 bases. This CDR3 has 16 residues. Germline V gene data show CDR1 as SGHTA and CDR2 as FQGNSA. V trimming: 1 base; J trimming: 0 bases; junction bases outside the gene matches: 2. In nucleotides, the CDR3 is TGTGCCAGCAGCTTAGGGAGCGGGGGCTCCTACAATGAGCAGTTCTTC. The encoded protein is CASSLGSGGSYNEQFF.

The genes are TRBV4-3 and TRBJ2-7, with D maybe TRBD1 (7 bases). Trimming stripped 2 bases from V and 6 bases from J, with 11 bases between. This CDR3 is 13 amino acids long. Germline CDR1 reads LGHNA; CDR2 reads YSLEER. CDR3 nucleotides: TGCGCCAGCAGCCAAATCCAGGGGGGCGAGCAGTACTTC. This translates into CASSQIQGGEQYF.

The table lists this clone with many counts. This specimen includes other DNA sequences encoding the same CDR3. The rearrangement uses TRBV18 and TRBJ2-7; 9 nucleotides align to TRBD1. V shed 0 bases, J shed 3 bases, and the junction held 3 bases outside the gene matches. CDR1 is KGHSH and CDR2 is LQKENI in the germline V gene. The CDR3 totals 15 residues. The CDR3: CASSPPGQGGYEQYF. In nucleotides, the CDR3 is TGTGCCAGCTCACCACCGGGACAGGGAGGCTACGAGCAGTACTTC.

V gene TRBV4-2 combines with J gene TRBJ2-7, with D maybe TRBD2 (5 bases). CDR1 is LGHNA and CDR2 is YNFKEQ in the germline V gene. This CDR3 contains 13 residues. V lost 0 bases to trimming and J lost 4 bases, with 7 bases between them. In DNA form, the CDR3 reads TGTGCCAGCAGCCAAGATCGGGGTTACGAGCAGTACTTC. Translating gives CASSQDRGYEQYF.

V usage is TRBV5-6 and J usage is TRBJ1-2; D remains ambiguous. The CDR3 loop spans 13 amino acids. Per the germline V gene, CDR1 is SGHDT and CDR2 is YYEEEE. Between the trimmed V and J ends, which lost 4 bases and 2 bases, there was a span of 9 bases. CDR3 DNA: TGTGCCAGCAGCATGACGGGAAACTATGGCTACACCTTC. The encoded protein is CASSMTGNYGYTF.

This rearrangement joins TRBV10-2 to TRBJ2-3, with D uncertain. Germline V gene lookup returns CDR1 WSHSY and CDR2 SAAADI. Trimming left V 3 bases short and J 6 bases short, with 4 bases between. The CDR3 consists of 11 residues. The CDR3 loop is CASSDVDTQYF. The DNA of the CDR3 is TGCGCCAGCAGTGACGTGGATACGCAGTATTTT.

CDR3 sequence: CASSDLSSYNEQFF. CDR3 in DNA: TGTGCCAGCAGTGATTTGAGCTCCTACAATGAGCAGTTCTTC. This chain connects TRBV2 to TRBJ2-1; D call uncertain. Trimming pared 3 bases from V and 0 bases from J, leaving 6 bases between. CDR1 is SNHLY and CDR2 is FYNNEI in the germline V gene. The CDR3 is 14 amino acids. Drawing the rest from reference TRBV2 and TRBJ2-1, the complete variable domain is EPEVTQTPSHQVTQMGQEVILRCVPISNHLYFYWYRQILGQKVEFLVSFYNNEISEKSEIFDDQFSVERPDGSNFTLKIRSTKLEDSAMYFCASSDLSSYNEQFFGPGTRLTVL.

This clone was seen only a few times. The chain carries TRBV5-1 and TRBJ2-3, with D maybe TRBD2 (5 bases). Germline V gene sequence: CDR1 SGHRS, CDR2 YFSETQ. This CDR3 comprises 12 residues. V was shortened by 6 bases and J by 5 bases, with 10 bases between the two germline ends. CDR3: CASKREGDTQYF. Here the CDR3 DNA reads TGCGCCAGCAAACGCGAGGGAGATACGCAGTATTTT.

V and J are TRBV6-5 and TRBJ1-2; no clear D. V dropped 7 bases and J dropped 0 bases, with 12 bases sitting between them. The CDR3 consists of 14 residues. Germline loops: CDR1 MNHEY, CDR2 SVGAGI. The CDR3 loop is CASIPPQANYGYTF. The CDR3 region has the DNA TGTGCCAGCATTCCTCCCCAGGCTAACTATGGCTACACCTTC.

The chain recombines TRBV19 with TRBJ1-5; no definite D call. The CDR3 consists of 14 residues. Looked up from germline, CDR1 is LNHDA and CDR2 is SQIVND (reference sequence). Trimming left V 3 bases short and J 3 bases short, with 9 bases between. As DNA, the CDR3 is TGTGCCAGTAGTATGGCCGGGGACAATCAGCCCCAGCATTTT. Protein product: CASSMAGDNQPQHF.